The 29 T cell receptor beta chains reported below all come from one sample, sequenced in a study of PD-L1 blockade in urothelial cancer. Sequenced by immunoSEQ multiplex PCR; TCRdb stores in-frame clones only, minus some. The data contain 30,000 to 40,000 clones, over 70% of them singletons. The time point here: pretreatment peripheral blood. Here the sequenced sample was PBMCs, taken around atezolizumab (anti-PD-L1) treatment. The receptors originated from a man between 60 and 70 years old with urothelial cancer.

The chain joins TRBV27 to TRBJ1-1, with D tentatively TRBD1 (6 bases). Trimming shortened V by 2 bases and J by 6 bases, and 13 bases separated the two germline ends. The CDR3 contains 14 residues. CDR1 is MNHEY, CDR2 SMNVEV, per germline (reference sequence). DNA of the CDR3: TGTGCCAGCAGTTTACGTCAGGGGCGAGCTGAAGCTTTCTTT. Translated, it gives CASSLRQGRAEAFF.

The count of this clone is one. The chain links TRBV19 to TRBJ2-1; 7 nucleotides agree with TRBD1. This CDR3 is built from 14 residues. Germline values: CDR1 LNHDA, CDR2 SQIVND (reference sequence). J was trimmed by 9 bases and V by 4 bases; bases with no gene match: 9. CDR3 nucleotide sequence: TGTGCCAGTAGTAGTCACTCCCCAGGGGGTGAGCAGTTCTTC. Protein product: CASSSHSPGGEQFF.

J is TRBJ1-2 and V is TRBV28, with D perhaps matching TRBD1 (5 bases). V lost 2 bases to trimming and J lost 4 bases, with 8 bases between them. In germline, CDR1 is MDHEN, CDR2 SYDVKM. The CDR3 runs 13 residues. The CDR3 nucleotides are TGTGCCAGCAGTTTACAGGGCTCCTATGGCTACACCTTC. It translates to CASSLQGSYGYTF.

V and J are TRBV5-5 and TRBJ1-2, with a tentative D call TRBD1 (5 bases). The CDR3 has 14 amino acids. Per the germline V gene, CDR1 is SGHKS and CDR2 is YYEKEE (reference sequence). The V and J ends lost 4 bases and 4 bases respectively, with 14 bases between them. The CDR3: CASSPHDSSYGYTF. In DNA form, the CDR3 reads TGTGCCAGCAGCCCCCATGACAGTAGCTATGGCTACACCTTC.

The chain joins TRBV6-5 to TRBJ2-1; D is unclear. The ends were cut back, 4 bases at V and 1 base at J, with 11 bases in the middle. The germline V gene encodes CDR1 MNHEY and CDR2 SVGAGI. This CDR3 is 15 amino acids long. The CDR3 here is CASSWFSGSYNEQFF. The CDR3 coding sequence is TGTGCCAGCAGTTGGTTTTCAGGATCCTACAATGAGCAGTTCTTC.

The chain joins TRBV5-1 to TRBJ2-1, with 10 bases that match TRBD2. The CDR3 is made up of 15 amino acids. The J segment lost 0 bases and the V segment lost 3 bases, leaving 0 bases of the junction unmatched. Germline CDR1 SGHRS, CDR2 YFSETQ. CDR3 nucleotides: TGCGCCAGCAGCTCTAGCGGGAGCTCCTACAATGAGCAGTTCTTC. Amino acid sequence: CASSSSGSSYNEQFF. Looking up the rest from reference TRBV5-1 and TRBJ2-1 gives the full variable domain: KAGVTQTPRYLIKTRGQQVTLSCSPISGHRSVSWYQQTPGQGLQFLFEYFSETQRNKGNFPGRFSGRQFSNSRSEMNVSTLELGDSALYLCASSSSGSSYNEQFFGPGTRLTVL.

V and J are TRBV19 and TRBJ1-1; D remains unclear. Germline CDR1 LNHDA, CDR2 SQIVND (reference sequence). V shed 11 bases and J shed 6 bases, with 16 bases lying between them. This CDR3 is built from 12 residues. The CDR3 DNA reads as TGTGCCTCAAAAGCGGGTCGGGCTGAAGCTTTCTTT. It encodes CASKAGRAEAFF.

This chain connects TRBV27 to TRBJ1-1; D gene uncertain. V lost 3 bases and J lost 7, with 12 bases in between. Germline V gives CDR1 MNHEY, CDR2 SMNVEV (reference sequence). The CDR3 loop spans 13 amino acids. In DNA, the CDR3 is TGTGCCAGCAGTTTCCCTGGTGGACTTGAAGCTTTCTTT. Translation gives CASSFPGGLEAFF.

This clone has only one observation. The chain combines TRBV9 with TRBJ1-2; no definite D call. The CDR3 sequence is 15 residues long. V was pared by 3 bases and J by 3 bases, with 15 bases between. In germline, CDR1 is SGDLS, CDR2 YYNGEE. The CDR3 loop is CASSAWPLPYYGYTF. CDR3 bases: TGTGCCAGCAGCGCCTGGCCGCTTCCTTACTATGGCTACACCTTC.

The chain is built from TRBV4-3 and TRBJ2-7, with TRBD2 identical over 13 bases. The CDR3 is 15 residues long. Germline V gene data show CDR1 as LGHNA and CDR2 as YSLEER. V gave up 4 bases and J gave up 2 bases; unmatched junction bases: 2. This CDR3 reads CASSRTSGGPYEQYF. CDR3 DNA sequence: TGCGCCAGCAGCCGGACTAGCGGGGGTCCCTACGAGCAGTACTTC.

This rearrangement joins TRBV15 to TRBJ2-7, with TRBD2 matching 8 bases. The CDR3 totals 16 residues. With V trimmed by 3 bases and J by 0 bases, 7 bases remained unmatched. Looked up from germline, CDR1 is LNHNV and CDR2 is YYDKDF (reference sequence). The chain's CDR3 is CATSSSRGTSSYEQYF. CDR3 in DNA: TGTGCCACCAGCAGCTCCCGAGGGACTAGCTCCTACGAGCAGTACTTC.

This chain uses TRBV5-1 with TRBJ2-1; 8 bases are a match to TRBD1. After removal of 4 bases from V and 4 bases from J, the junction contained 7 bases not matched to a gene. CDR1 SGHRS and CDR2 YFSETQ come from the germline V gene. This CDR3 spans 15 amino acids. The CDR3: CASSASGTGYNEQFF. The CDR3, as DNA: TGCGCCAGCAGCGCGTCCGGGACAGGATACAATGAGCAGTTCTTC.

The chain carries TRBV2 and TRBJ2-3; possible D gene TRBD1, 6 bases. The ends were cut back, 7 bases at V and 3 bases at J, with 20 bases in the middle. Germline assignment: CDR1 SNHLY and CDR2 FYNNEI. CDR3 length equals 16 residues. The CDR3 coding sequence is TGTGCCAGCAAACCCTCAGGGGTTTGGGTAACAGATACGCAGTATTTT. Protein product: CASKPSGVWVTDTQYF. The whole variable domain, filled in from reference TRBV2 and TRBJ2-3, reads EPEVTQTPSHQVTQMGQEVILRCVPISNHLYFYWYRQILGQKVEFLVSFYNNEISEKSEIFDDQFSVERPDGSNFTLKIRSTKLEDSAMYFCASKPSGVWVTDTQYFGPGTRLTVL.

The CDR3 here is CASSLFQGGYGYTF. As DNA, the CDR3 is TGTGCCAGCAGTTTATTCCAGGGTGGCTATGGCTACACCTTC. The chain is built from TRBV28 and TRBJ1-2; D may be TRBD1 (5 bases). The CDR3 covers 14 residues. V dropped 1 base and J dropped 4 bases, with 10 bases sitting between them. Germline assignment: CDR1 MDHEN and CDR2 SYDVKM.

The DNA for the CDR3 is TGCGCCAGCAGAGGACAGAATAGCAATCAGCCCCAGCATTTT. Translation: CASRGQNSNQPQHF. The J gene is TRBJ1-5, the V gene TRBV10-1, with D possibly matching TRBD1 (6 bases). This CDR3 has 14 amino acids. Trimming took 6 bases from V and 0 from J, leaving 9 bases between them. Germline lookup yields CDR1 WNHNN and CDR2 SYGVQD (reference sequence).

The chain employs TRBV2 and TRBJ2-3, with a weak D call TRBD1 (6 bases). From germline, CDR1 is SNHLY and CDR2 FYNNEI. The CDR3 loop spans 14 amino acids. Trimming cost V 6 bases and J 0 bases, with 10 bases left between them. The DNA of the CDR3 is TGTGCCAGCAGCAGGACAGAGAGCACAGATACGCAGTATTTT. The encoded protein is CASSRTESTDTQYF.

This clone has a handful of counts. The chain has TRBV10-3 and TRBJ1-2; D is ambiguous. This CDR3 is 14 amino acids long. Germline V gives CDR1 ENHRY, CDR2 SYGVKD. Between the trimmed V and J ends, which lost 0 bases and 5 bases, there was a span of 10 bases. The CDR3 nucleotides read TGTGCCATCAGTGAGTCAAGGGAGTCGTATGGCTACACCTTC. Residues: CAISESRESYGYTF.

This chain links TRBV7-2 with TRBJ2-1; D not resolved. V dropped 4 bases and J dropped 1 base, with 17 bases sitting between them. This CDR3 comprises 17 residues. Germline V lookup: CDR1 SGHTA, CDR2 FQGNSA. The DNA of the CDR3 is TGTGCCAGCAGCTCTCTCCCGGGTTCCGCGTCCTACAATGAGCAGTTCTTC. Its protein is CASSSLPGSASYNEQFF.

CDR3 amino acids: CASRGQGGTEAFF. The CDR3 nucleotides read TGTGCCAGCAGGGGGCAGGGAGGCACTGAAGCTTTCTTT. The chain carries TRBV7-2 and TRBJ1-1, with TRBD1 as a possible D gene (5 bases). CDR1 and CDR2 (germline): SGHTA, FQGNSA. There are 13 residues in the CDR3. V dropped 6 bases and J dropped 4 bases, with 12 bases sitting between them.

The V and J genes are TRBV5-8 and TRBJ1-2; D not resolved. This CDR3 comprises 13 residues. Per the germline V gene, CDR1 is SGHTS and CDR2 is YDEGEE. Trimming took off 9 bases at V and 3 bases at J, with 15 bases between the two ends. The CDR3 DNA is TGTGCCAACACCAGAGGGATGGACTATGGCTACACCTTC. This encodes CANTRGMDYGYTF.

CDR3 nucleotide sequence: TGTGCCAGCAGACCCGACAGGAAAGAGACCCAGTACTTC. Protein product: CASRPDRKETQYF. This chain joins TRBV7-3 and TRBJ2-5; D might be TRBD1 (6 bases). Germline-derived CDR1 and CDR2 are SGHTA and FQGTGA. Trimming removed 6 bases at V and 3 bases at J, with 11 bases between. The CDR3 loop spans 13 amino acids.

This clone was seen more than once but under ten times. The chain joins TRBV7-2 to TRBJ1-3; D gene unclear. The V and J ends lost 3 bases and 0 bases respectively, with 9 bases between them. The CDR3 runs to 15 residues. Germline V gives CDR1 SGHTA, CDR2 FQGNSA. The CDR3 nucleotides are TGTGCCAGCAGCTTCGGGGATAGCTCTGGAAACACCATATATTTT. This encodes CASSFGDSSGNTIYF.

This chain joins TRBV11-3 and TRBJ2-7; 7 bases are shared with TRBD2. Germline CDR1 is SGHNT and CDR2 is YENEEA. The CDR3 loop spans 13 amino acids. Trimming took 5 bases from V and 4 from J; bases not matched to a gene: 5. The DNA of the CDR3 is TGTGCCAGCAGCCCTGGGACTAAATACGAGCAGTACTTC. Encoded protein: CASSPGTKYEQYF. Complete variable domain (other parts from reference TRBV11-3 and TRBJ2-7): EAGVVQSPRYKIIEKKQPVAFWCNPISGHNTLYWYLQNLGQGPELLIRYENEEAVDDSQLPKDRFSAERLKGVDSTLKIQPAELGDSAVYLCASSPGTKYEQYFGPGTRLTVT.

J is TRBJ2-1 and V is TRBV2; D is perhaps TRBD1 (5 bases). The CDR3 runs 12 residues. Between the trimmed V and J ends, which lost 9 bases and 9 bases, there was a span of 15 bases. Germline loops: CDR1 SNHLY, CDR2 FYNNEI. The CDR3 protein is CASTSGFGEQFF. The CDR3 DNA reads TGTGCCAGTACTTCAGGGTTCGGTGAGCAGTTCTTC.

The chain is built from TRBV27 and TRBJ2-7; 9 bases line up with TRBD1. V lost 7 bases to trimming and J lost 5 bases; unmatched junction nucleotides: 9. CDR1 MNHEY and CDR2 SMNVEV come from the germline V gene (reference sequence). This CDR3 is 14 amino acids long. The DNA for the CDR3 is TGTGCCAGCACCGCCGGGACAGGGTTCAACGAGCAGTACTTC. This sequence encodes CASTAGTGFNEQYF.

J is TRBJ2-1 and V is TRBV7-9; tentatively, D is TRBD1 (7 bases). Between the trimmed V and J ends, which lost 4 bases and 9 bases, there was a span of 19 bases. CDR1 is SEHNR and CDR2 is FQNEAQ in the germline V gene (reference sequence). The CDR3 is 15 amino acids. CDR3 loop: CASSWAGVQGGEQFF. The CDR3 region has the DNA TGTGCCAGCAGCTGGGCCGGGGTCCAGGGGGGTGAGCAGTTCTTC.

This chain connects TRBV21-1 to TRBJ2-2; TRBD2 is taken as the D call from the table, unchecked against the DNA. TRBV21-1 is classified as a pseudogene. The CDR3 sequence is 17 residues long. CDR3 amino acids: CASSKVATSGNTGELFF. Here the CDR3 DNA reads TGTGCCAGCAGCAAAGTCGCGACTAGCGGGAACACCGGGGAGCTGTTTTTT.

This rearrangement joins TRBV9 to TRBJ2-1; 9 bases align to TRBD2. Germline-derived CDR1 and CDR2 are SGDLS and YYNGEE. The CDR3 length is 14 residues. Trimming at V came to 0 bases and at J to 7 bases, leaving 2 bases not matched to a gene. For the CDR3, the DNA is TGTGCCAGCAGCGTAGGCGGGAGGGGGAATGAGCAGTTCTTC. It specifies CASSVGGRGNEQFF.

This chain links TRBV5-1 with TRBJ1-2; tentatively, D is TRBD1 (5 bases). CDR1 and CDR2 from the germline V gene are SGHRS and YFSETQ. This CDR3 is built from 13 residues. V was trimmed by 0 bases and J by 6 bases, leaving 9 bases between them. The CDR3 region is CASSLGGTDGYTF. The CDR3 DNA follows: TGCGCCAGCAGCTTGGGCGGGACGGATGGCTACACCTTC.